The next 14 T cell receptor beta chains were all read from a single sample in a study of beta chain features in type 1 diabetes. TCRB transcripts that were expressed got sequenced, as all of the isolated RNA had been reverse transcribed. The data were produced by immunoSEQ multiplex PCR, yet TCRdb's version contains in-frame clones alone and is incomplete. This sample yields a few hundred thousand clones, of which more than 9% are seen a single time; 0.034% belongs to the top ten. Specimen: naive CD4+ T cells from blood. These receptors all stem from a woman between 18 and 30 years old in good health.

The table lists this clone with a few counts. The chain carries TRBV29-1 and TRBJ2-2, with D unclear. CDR3 length: 15 residues. Trimming left V 7 bases short and J 6 bases short, with 21 bases between. Germline V lookup: CDR1 SQVTM, CDR2 ANQGSEA. CDR3 amino acids: CSALAPPYPPGELFF. CDR3 coding DNA: TGCAGCGCCCTCGCCCCCCCCTACCCACCCGGGGAGCTGTTTTTT.

This clone was seen a handful of times. J is TRBJ2-1 and V is TRBV30, with D tentatively TRBD2 (6 bases). Germline loops: CDR1 GTSNPN, CDR2 SVGIG (reference sequence). V lost 5 bases, J lost 7 bases, and 12 bases lay in between. This CDR3 region has 12 residues. CDR3 coding DNA: TGTGCCTGGTTGGGGGACTTGAATGAGCAGTTCTTC. Protein product: CAWLGDLNEQFF.

The table lists this clone with a few counts. The chain recombines TRBV6-1 with TRBJ1-2; no firm D call. CDR3 length: 13 amino acids. Trimming stripped 0 bases from V and 8 bases from J, with 10 bases between. The germline CDR1 and CDR2 sequences are MNHNS and SASEGT. As DNA, the CDR3 is TGTGCCAGCAGTGAAGCGCCTGTGCGCGGCTACACCTTC. It codes for CASSEAPVRGYTF.

Concerning this clone itself: Mismatch with germline at one junction end may stem from a read error. The chain recombines TRBV30 with TRBJ1-2; no clear D. The CDR3 extends over 12 amino acids. CDR1 is GTSNPN and CDR2 is SVGIG in the germline V gene (reference sequence). The CDR3 DNA is TGTGCCTGGAGTGTACGAGGTTTAGCACTCGTCTTC. This codes for CAWSVRGLALVF.

This clone occurred a few times. The V call is TRBV30, the J call TRBJ2-7; 12 bases are shared with TRBD2. CDR1 is GTSNPN and CDR2 is SVGIG in the germline V gene (reference sequence). After removal of 0 bases from V and 4 bases from J, the junction contained 10 bases not matched to a gene. The length of the CDR3 is 17 residues. CDR3 DNA sequence: TGTGCCTGGAGTGTACGGGTGGGACTAGCGGGTAATTACGAGCAGTACTTC. It yields the protein CAWSVRVGLAGNYEQYF.

The sample holds a few counts of this clone. V gene TRBV11-2 combines with J gene TRBJ2-7; 9 nucleotides agree with TRBD2. CDR1 is SGHAT and CDR2 is FQNNGV in the germline V gene. The CDR3 is made up of 16 amino acids. J was trimmed by 2 bases and V by 0 bases; bases with no gene match: 5. The CDR3 here is CASSLDRAGGTYEQYF. The CDR3, as DNA: TGTGCCAGCAGCTTAGATCGGGCGGGAGGGACCTACGAGCAGTACTTC.

The chain has TRBV5-4 and TRBJ2-7; 7 nucleotides match TRBD2. The length of the CDR3 is 13 residues. J lost 5 bases, V lost 4 bases, and 6 bases had no gene match. Germline assignment: CDR1 SGHNT and CDR2 YYREEE (reference sequence). CDR3 nucleotides: TGTGCCAGCAGCGGGAGGGGCGGAGACGAGCAGTACTTC. Its protein is CASSGRGGDEQYF.

This clone was picked up a small number of times. The V gene is TRBV5-1, the J gene TRBJ2-7; 12 bases are shared with TRBD1. The V gene's germline CDR1 is SGHRS and CDR2 YFSETQ. The V and J ends lost 3 bases and 5 bases, in that order; junction bases with no gene match: 12. The CDR3 runs 17 residues. The CDR3 here is CASSYSPGGQGAHEQYF. CDR3 nucleotides: TGCGCCAGCAGCTACAGTCCGGGGGGACAGGGGGCCCACGAGCAGTACTTC. The whole variable domain, filled in from reference TRBV5-1 and TRBJ2-7, reads KAGVTQTPRYLIKTRGQQVTLSCSPISGHRSVSWYQQTPGQGLQFLFEYFSETQRNKGNFPGRFSGRQFSNSRSEMNVSTLELGDSALYLCASSYSPGGQGAHEQYFGPGTRLTVT.

V is TRBV4-1 and J is TRBJ2-5, with D tentatively TRBD1 (5 bases). The CDR3 consists of 15 residues. Germline CDR1 MGHRA, CDR2 YSYEKL. V lost 0 bases, J lost 2 bases, and 10 bases lay in between. CDR3 protein: CASSQDPGMQETQYF. CDR3 bases: TGCGCCAGCAGCCAAGACCCAGGGATGCAAGAGACCCAGTACTTC.

The chain couples TRBV4-1 to TRBJ1-5; D is unclear. This CDR3 is 17 amino acids long. Between the trimmed V and J ends, which lost 0 bases and 0 bases, there was a span of 12 bases. From germline, CDR1 is MGHRA and CDR2 YSYEKL. CDR3 sequence (DNA): TGCGCCAGCAGCCAAGATCCGGCAGCGCTTAGCAATCAGCCCCAGCATTTT. It is translated as CASSQDPAALSNQPQHF.

This clone was seen a few times. CDR3 bases: TGCGCCAGCAGCCTCTTAGGTCGGAGGGACGAGCAGTACTTC. Translated: CASSLLGRRDEQYF. The chain couples TRBV4-1 to TRBJ2-7; D may be TRBD2 (6 bases). Deletions cut 4 bases from V and 5 bases from J, with 15 bases between. CDR3 length: 14 amino acids. Germline-derived CDR1 and CDR2 are MGHRA and YSYEKL.

This clone was counted a few times. The gene calls are TRBV2 and TRBJ1-1; tentatively, D is TRBD1 (6 bases). V lost 10 bases, J lost 1 base, and 22 bases lay in between. This CDR3 comprises 16 residues. Per germline, CDR1 SNHLY and CDR2 FYNNEI. The CDR3 nucleotides are TGTGCCACTATTGCCGGGGACACATTATGGAACACTGAAGCTTTCTTT. It is translated as CATIAGDTLWNTEAFF.

This clone was counted a few times. An end of the junction differs from the germline gene, which may be a read error. The chain couples TRBV19 to TRBJ2-7, with 7 nucleotides matching TRBD1. Germline CDR1 is LNHDA and CDR2 is SQIVND (reference sequence). There are 12 residues in the CDR3. In nucleotides, the CDR3 is TGTGCCAGTAGTCCTCCGGGACAGATCTTACACTTC. Encoded protein: CASSPPGQILHF.

The gene calls are TRBV7-9 and TRBJ1-6; D not certain. Trimming removed 4 bases from V and 3 bases from J, with 13 bases in between. The CDR3 loop spans 16 amino acids. The germline V gene encodes CDR1 SEHNR and CDR2 FQNEAQ (reference sequence). The DNA for the CDR3 is TGTGCCAGCAGCTCTGCGGTTTCGGTCTATAATTCACCCCTCCACTTT. Protein: CASSSAVSVYNSPLHF.